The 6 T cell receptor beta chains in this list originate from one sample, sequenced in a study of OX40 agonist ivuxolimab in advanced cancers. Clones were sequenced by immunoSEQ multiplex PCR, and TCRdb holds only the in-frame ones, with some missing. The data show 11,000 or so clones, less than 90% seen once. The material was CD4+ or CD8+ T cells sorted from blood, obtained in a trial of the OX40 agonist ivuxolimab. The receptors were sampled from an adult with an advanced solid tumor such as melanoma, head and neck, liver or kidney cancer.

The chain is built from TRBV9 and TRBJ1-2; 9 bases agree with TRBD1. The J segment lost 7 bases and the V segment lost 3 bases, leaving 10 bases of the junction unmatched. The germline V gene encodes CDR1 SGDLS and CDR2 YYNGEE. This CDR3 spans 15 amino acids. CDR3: CASSGEQGARRGYTF. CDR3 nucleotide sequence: TGTGCCAGCAGCGGAGAACAGGGGGCACGTCGTGGCTACACCTTC. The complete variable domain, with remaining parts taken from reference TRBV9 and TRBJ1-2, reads DSGVTQTPKHLITATGQRVTLRCSPRSGDLSVYWYQQSLDQGLQFLIQYYNGEERAKGNILERFSAQQFPDLHSELNLSSLELGDSALYFCASSGEQGARRGYTFGSGTRLTVV.

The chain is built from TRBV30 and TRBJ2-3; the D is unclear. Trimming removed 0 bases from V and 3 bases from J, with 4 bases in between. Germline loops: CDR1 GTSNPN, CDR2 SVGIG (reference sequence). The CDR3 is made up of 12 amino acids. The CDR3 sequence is CAWSVRTDTQYF. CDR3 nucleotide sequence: TGTGCCTGGAGTGTACGGACAGATACGCAGTATTTT.

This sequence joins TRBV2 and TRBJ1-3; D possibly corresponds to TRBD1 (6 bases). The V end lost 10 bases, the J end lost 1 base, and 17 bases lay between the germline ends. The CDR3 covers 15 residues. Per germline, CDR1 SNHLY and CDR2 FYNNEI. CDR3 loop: CAILLGGASGNTIYF. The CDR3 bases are TGTGCCATACTACTGGGGGGCGCATCTGGAAACACCATATATTTT.

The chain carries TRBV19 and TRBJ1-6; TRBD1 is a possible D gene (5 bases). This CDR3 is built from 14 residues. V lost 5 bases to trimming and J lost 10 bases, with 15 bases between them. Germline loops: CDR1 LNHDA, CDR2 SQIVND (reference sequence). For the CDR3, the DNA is TGTGCCAGTAGTGTCGGGACGGTCGGATCACCCCTCCACTTT. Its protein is CASSVGTVGSPLHF.

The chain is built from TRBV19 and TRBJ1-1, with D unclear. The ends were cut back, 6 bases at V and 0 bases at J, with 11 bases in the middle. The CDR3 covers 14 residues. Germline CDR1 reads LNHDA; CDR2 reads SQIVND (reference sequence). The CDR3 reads CASRWGNMNTEAFF. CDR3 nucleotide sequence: TGTGCCAGTAGATGGGGAAATATGAACACTGAAGCTTTCTTT.

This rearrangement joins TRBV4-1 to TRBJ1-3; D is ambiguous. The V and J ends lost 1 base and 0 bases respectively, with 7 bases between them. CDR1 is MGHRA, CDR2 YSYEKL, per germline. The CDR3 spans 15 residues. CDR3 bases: TGCGCCAGCAGCCAAGGGTGGGTCTCTGGAAACACCATATATTTT. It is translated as CASSQGWVSGNTIYF.